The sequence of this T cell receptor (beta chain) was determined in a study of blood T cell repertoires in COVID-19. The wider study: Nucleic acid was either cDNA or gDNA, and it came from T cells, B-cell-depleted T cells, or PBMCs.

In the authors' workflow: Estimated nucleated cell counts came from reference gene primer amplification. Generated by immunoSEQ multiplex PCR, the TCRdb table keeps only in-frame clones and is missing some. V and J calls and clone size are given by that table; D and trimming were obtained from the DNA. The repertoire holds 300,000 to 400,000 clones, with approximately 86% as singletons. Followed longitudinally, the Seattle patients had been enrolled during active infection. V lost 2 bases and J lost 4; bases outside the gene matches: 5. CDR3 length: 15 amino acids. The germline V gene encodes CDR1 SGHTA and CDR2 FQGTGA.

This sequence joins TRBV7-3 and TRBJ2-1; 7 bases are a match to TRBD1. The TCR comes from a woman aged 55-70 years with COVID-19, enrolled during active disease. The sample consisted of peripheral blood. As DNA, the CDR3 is TGTGCCAGCAGCTTAGTGGGGGACAGTTACAATGAGCAGTTCTTC. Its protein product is CASSLVGDSYNEQFF.